The 25 T cell receptor beta chains listed next were all sequenced from one sample in a study of cytomegalovirus exposure and HLA in healthy donors. 60 Vbeta and 13 Jbeta primers were used in PCR. The method was immunoSEQ multiplex PCR; TCRdb's version includes in-frame clones alone and lacks a portion of them. The profile shows 150,000 to 200,000 clones, less than 80% of them singletons. Source material: PBMCs. The source of these receptors is a man between 40 and 49 years old in good health and CMV-seronegative.

This clone was recorded a few times. V gene TRBV19 combines with J gene TRBJ1-4; 10 positions agree with TRBD1. The germline V gene encodes CDR1 LNHDA and CDR2 SQIVND (reference sequence). This CDR3 contains 17 residues. The trim removed 10 bases at V and 3 bases at J, leaving 14 bases unmatched. CDR3 in DNA: TGTGCCACCAACTCACCGCGGGACAGGGGACCTAATGAAAAACTGTTTTTT. This translates into CATNSPRDRGPNEKLFF.

This clone was observed a handful of times. This sequence joins TRBV2 and TRBJ2-4; 7 bases are a match to TRBD1. The CDR3 extends over 11 amino acids. The germline V gene has CDR1 SNHLY and CDR2 FYNNEI. The V gene end was trimmed by 9 bases and the J gene end by 5 bases; junction bases not matched to a gene: 1. CDR3: CASQGENIQYF. The CDR3 DNA follows: TGTGCCAGTCAGGGGGAAAACATTCAGTACTTC.

The chain recombines TRBV30 with TRBJ2-5; a weak D match, TRBD2 (5 bases). This CDR3 spans 15 amino acids. CDR1 is GTSNPN, CDR2 SVGIG, per germline (reference sequence). The germline V and J ends were trimmed by 2 bases and 1 base, with 14 bases remaining between them. In DNA, the CDR3 is TGTGCCTGGAGTATCGGGGATTACCTCCAAGAGACCCAGTACTTC. Translation: CAWSIGDYLQETQYF.

About this clone: This same CDR3 is encoded by further DNA sequences in the sample. The chain couples TRBV13 to TRBJ2-3; TRBD2 matches 8 bases. This CDR3 region has 16 residues. Germline CDR1 is PRHDT and CDR2 is FYEKMQ (reference sequence). V shed 3 bases, J shed 5 bases, and the junction held 10 bases outside the gene matches. DNA of the CDR3: TGTGCCAGCAGCTTCCCCAGCGGGAGATCCGGAGATACGCAGTATTTT. This encodes CASSFPSGRSGDTQYF.

The V call is TRBV30, the J call TRBJ1-1; 7 nucleotides line up with TRBD1. Germline CDR1 reads GTSNPN; CDR2 reads SVGIG (reference sequence). The CDR3 runs to 12 residues. Germline trimming cut 3 bases from V and 10 bases from J; bases unmatched to any gene: 8. CDR3 in amino acids: CAWSEGGGLAFF. DNA of the CDR3: TGTGCCTGGAGCGAAGGAGGGGGCTTAGCTTTCTTT.

CDR3: CATLQTGAGSYNEQFF. CDR3 in DNA: TGTGCCACCCTCCAAACAGGGGCCGGCTCCTACAATGAGCAGTTCTTC. The chain links TRBV28 to TRBJ2-1; 7 positions match TRBD1. CDR1 and CDR2 from the germline V gene are MDHEN and SYDVKM. The CDR3 totals 16 residues. Trimming removed 10 bases from V and 0 bases from J; junction bases left unmatched: 12.

The DNA for the CDR3 is TGTGCCAGCAGTTCTAACGACGGACAGAGGAGGGAAAAACTGTTTTTT. It encodes CASSSNDGQRREKLFF. The rearrangement links TRBV28 to TRBJ1-4; weak D call: TRBD1 (6 bases). The CDR3 covers 16 residues. V lost 4 bases and J 8 bases, leaving 20 bases between the germline ends. Germline CDR1 and CDR2: MDHEN and SYDVKM.

The genes are TRBV2 and TRBJ2-7; perhaps TRBD1 as D (6 bases). The length of the CDR3 is 11 residues. CDR1 and CDR2 from the germline V gene are SNHLY and FYNNEI. V lost 4 bases to trimming and J lost 12 bases, with 13 bases between them. The CDR3 sequence: CASSGRTVPYF. CDR3 DNA sequence: TGTGCCAGCAGTGGAAGGACAGTCCCGTACTTC.

This rearrangement joins TRBV6-5 to TRBJ1-1; no firm D call. The CDR3 is 14 residues long. Deletions cut 6 bases from V and 0 bases from J, with 11 bases between. The germline gives CDR1 MNHEY, CDR2 SVGAGI. The DNA for the CDR3 is TGTGCCAGCAGGCCCACTACGATGAACACTGAAGCTTTCTTT. It codes for CASRPTTMNTEAFF.

J is TRBJ1-2 and V is TRBV6-8, with 9 positions matching TRBD1. The CDR3 consists of 16 residues. Germline V lookup: CDR1 MNHGY, CDR2 SAAAGT. Trimming took 1 base from V and 6 from J; bases not matched to a gene: 9. CDR3 DNA sequence: TGTGCCAGCAGTTACTTCGTTACAGGGGGCAAGGATGGCTACACCTTC. Translating gives CASSYFVTGGKDGYTF.

This clone has a handful of counts. The chain couples TRBV4-3 to TRBJ2-2, with 12 bases identical to TRBD2. Germline CDR1 reads LGHNA; CDR2 reads YSLEER. The CDR3 is made up of 19 amino acids. With V trimmed by 2 bases and J by 4 bases, 11 bases remained unmatched. Here the CDR3 DNA reads TGCGCCAGCAGCCAACTAACCCCCCTAGCGGGAGGGTCCACCGGGGAGCTGTTTTTT. The encoded protein is CASSQLTPLAGGSTGELFF.

The rearrangement joins TRBV5-4 to TRBJ2-3; tentatively, D is TRBD2 (5 bases). Trimming stripped 0 bases from V and 2 bases from J, with 10 bases between. This CDR3 region has 15 residues. CDR1 SGHNT and CDR2 YYREEE come from the germline V gene (reference sequence). The CDR3 DNA is TGTGCCAGCAGCTTGGAGCTAGCCATCACAGATACGCAGTATTTT. Its protein is CASSLELAITDTQYF.

This clone was counted between two and nine times. The chain combines TRBV12-5 with TRBJ2-5, with TRBD1 as a possible D gene (5 bases). The CDR3 runs to 13 residues. Trimming shortened V by 1 base and J by 2 bases, and 5 bases separated the two germline ends. Germline values: CDR1 LGHNT, CDR2 FRNRAP. DNA for the CDR3: TGTGCTAGTGGTTTGGGACAGCAAGAGACCCAGTACTTC. This gives the protein CASGLGQQETQYF.

This chain uses TRBV6-5 with TRBJ1-1, with a possible D match to TRBD1 (6 bases). This CDR3 has 14 residues. V was cut by 6 bases and J by 5 bases, with 16 bases left in between. Germline assignment: CDR1 MNHEY and CDR2 SVGAGI. The CDR3 nucleotides are TGTGCCAGCAGCGAGTTACAGGGAGAGACTGAAGCTTTCTTT. It codes for CASSELQGETEAFF.

This clone has just a few counts. This chain links TRBV7-9 with TRBJ2-7; TRBD2 agrees at 14 bases. The CDR3 contains 16 residues. The ends lost 1 base at V and 7 bases at J; junction bases unmatched: 6. In germline, CDR1 is SEHNR, CDR2 FQNEAQ (reference sequence). The CDR3 bases are TGTGCCAGCAGCTTAGAATTGGGACTAGCGGGAGTTGAGCAGTACTTC. Amino acids: CASSLELGLAGVEQYF.

The gene calls are TRBV4-1 and TRBJ2-2; 7 positions agree with TRBD2. The V gene's germline CDR1 is MGHRA and CDR2 YSYEKL. The CDR3 consists of 17 residues. V dropped 0 bases and J dropped 1; count of bases not matched to a gene: 5. The CDR3 here is CASSQDMVAGNTGELFF. The DNA for the CDR3 is TGCGCCAGCAGCCAAGATATGGTAGCGGGGAACACCGGGGAGCTGTTTTTT.

This clone was picked up a small number of times. V is TRBV7-2 and J is TRBJ2-3; possible D gene TRBD1, 5 bases. Trimming took off 3 bases at V and 0 bases at J, with 10 bases between the two ends. There are 15 residues in the CDR3. The germline V gene encodes CDR1 SGHTA and CDR2 FQGNSA. The CDR3 loop reads CASSFPQGSTDTQYF. The DNA for the CDR3 is TGTGCCAGCAGCTTCCCCCAGGGAAGCACAGATACGCAGTATTTT.

This clone has just a few counts. This chain connects TRBV5-1 to TRBJ2-5; TRBD1 agrees at 12 bases. V lost 0 bases, J lost 1 base, and 4 bases stayed unmatched. This CDR3 is built from 17 residues. Germline values: CDR1 SGHRS, CDR2 YFSETQ. As DNA, the CDR3 is TGCGCCAGCAGCTTGGAGGAGGGACAGGGGGCCCAAGAGACCCAGTACTTC. Protein sequence: CASSLEEGQGAQETQYF. Based on the CDR3 plus reference TRBV5-1 and TRBJ2-5, the full variable domain is KAGVTQTPRYLIKTRGQQVTLSCSPISGHRSVSWYQQTPGQGLQFLFEYFSETQRNKGNFPGRFSGRQFSNSRSEMNVSTLELGDSALYLCASSLEEGQGAQETQYFGPGTRLLVL.

The rearrangement joins TRBV28 to TRBJ2-7, with 12 bases that match TRBD1. CDR3 length equals 15 residues. CDR1 is MDHEN and CDR2 is SYDVKM in the germline V gene. V trimming: 4 bases; J trimming: 5 bases; junction bases outside the gene matches: 6. The CDR3: CASSSEGQGAHEQYF. The CDR3 nucleotides read TGTGCCAGCAGTTCGGAGGGACAGGGGGCGCACGAGCAGTACTTC.

V gene TRBV4-1 combines with J gene TRBJ1-1; TRBD1 aligns across 9 bases. The J segment lost 5 bases and the V segment lost 1 base, leaving 8 bases of the junction unmatched. This CDR3 has 16 amino acids. Germline V gene lookup returns CDR1 MGHRA and CDR2 YSYEKL. The CDR3 loop reads CASSQALTGGRTEAFF. The CDR3 DNA reads as TGCGCCAGCAGCCAAGCCCTGACAGGGGGTCGTACTGAAGCTTTCTTT.

The V gene is TRBV9, the J gene TRBJ2-5; D gene unclear. The germline V gene encodes CDR1 SGDLS and CDR2 YYNGEE. The V end lost 2 bases, the J end lost 3 bases, and 8 bases lay between the germline ends. This CDR3 contains 13 residues. CDR3 loop: CASSVFSEETQYF. CDR3 nucleotides: TGTGCCAGCAGCGTGTTCAGTGAAGAGACCCAGTACTTC.

The genes are TRBV6-6 and TRBJ2-3, with D maybe TRBD1 (6 bases). The length of the CDR3 is 16 residues. In germline, CDR1 is MNHNY, CDR2 SVGAGI (reference sequence). V was cut by 0 bases and J by 6 bases, with 16 bases left in between. The CDR3 sequence is CASSYSGQGSKDTQYF. CDR3 sequence (DNA): TGTGCCAGCAGTTACTCGGGTCAGGGGAGTAAGGATACGCAGTATTTT.

The chain couples TRBV6-5 to TRBJ1-2, with TRBD1 as a possible D gene (6 bases). In germline, CDR1 is MNHEY, CDR2 SVGAGI. Trimming took 8 bases from V and 0 from J, leaving 16 bases between them. The CDR3 length is 15 residues. CDR3 region: CASARQDKTNYGYTF. The DNA for the CDR3 is TGTGCCAGCGCCAGACAGGACAAAACTAACTATGGCTACACCTTC.

This sequence joins TRBV19 and TRBJ2-5; D is ambiguous. The CDR3 extends over 13 amino acids. Germline assignment: CDR1 LNHDA and CDR2 SQIVND (reference sequence). Trimming cost V 7 bases and J 1 base, with 10 bases left between them. CDR3 region: CASKTRTQETQYF. DNA for the CDR3: TGTGCCAGTAAAACAAGAACCCAAGAGACCCAGTACTTC.

The chain combines TRBV15 with TRBJ2-3; D is possibly TRBD1 (6 bases). Germline CDR1 and CDR2: LNHNV and YYDKDF (reference sequence). The CDR3 totals 11 residues. Trimming cost V 6 bases and J 5 bases, with 6 bases left between them. The CDR3 nucleotides read TGTGCCACCAGAGGGGGAGATACGCAGTATTTT. Translated: CATRGGDTQYF.